This T cell receptor (beta chain) was identified in a study of cytomegalovirus exposure and HLA in healthy donors. Study background: The platform used for the 120 or so validation repertoires matched that of the roughly 720 first-cohort repertoires, a later analysis reported.

The repertoire was sequenced with immunoSEQ multiplex PCR; TCRdb's copy has only in-frame clones and lacks some. The data show 120,000 or so clones, roughly 82% seen once. The CDR3 is 15 amino acids. CDR1 is SGHTA, CDR2 FQGNSA, per germline. Trimming took 2 bases from V and 7 from J; bases not matched to a gene: 3. Study-wide results and limits: Cytomegalovirus association was assigned to some 160 TCR beta chains.

A remark on this clone: Its matching antigen is unknown.

The sample consisted of PBMCs. The chain joins TRBV7-2 to TRBJ2-1, with TRBD2 matching 12 bases. This TCR was sampled from a young man in good health and CMV-seronegative. In DNA, the CDR3 is TGTGCCAGCAGCTTATCTAGCGGGGGGGGGAATGAGCAGTTCTTC. Amino acid sequence: CASSLSSGGGNEQFF.